In this sample, the clone carrying this T cell receptor beta chain turned up a few times. The antigen remains unidentified. Total RNA extraction produced at least 5 micrograms (per sample) for the study. CDR1 and CDR2 (germline): DFQATT, SNEGSKA (reference sequence). With V trimmed by 0 bases and J by 0 bases, 5 bases remained unmatched. The CDR3 extends over 16 amino acids. It was with a sample-barcoded 5' primer and a J-beta primer mix that a second PCR of about 6 to 12 cycles was run. Using its own MiXCR run on the 5' RACE reads, TCRdb lists one record per CDR3 protein. The table shows about 1,800,000 distinct CDR3 sequences, with 28% occurring only once. This sample was included in a study of blood T cells in healthy people across ages. Study-wide results and caveats: Relative to aged donors, long-lived donors carried more naive CD4+ cells and displayed higher diversity. Strong correlation existed between TCR beta diversity and naive T cell percentage.

Sequences were obtained from blood. The origin of this receptor is a woman aged 25 to 39 in good health. This sequence joins TRBV20-1 and TRBJ2-7, with TRBD1 matching over 10 bases. The CDR3 loop is CSARDWGQGNSYEQYF. The DNA for the CDR3 is TGCAGTGCTAGAGATTGGGGACAGGGGAACTCCTACGAGCAGTACTTC.